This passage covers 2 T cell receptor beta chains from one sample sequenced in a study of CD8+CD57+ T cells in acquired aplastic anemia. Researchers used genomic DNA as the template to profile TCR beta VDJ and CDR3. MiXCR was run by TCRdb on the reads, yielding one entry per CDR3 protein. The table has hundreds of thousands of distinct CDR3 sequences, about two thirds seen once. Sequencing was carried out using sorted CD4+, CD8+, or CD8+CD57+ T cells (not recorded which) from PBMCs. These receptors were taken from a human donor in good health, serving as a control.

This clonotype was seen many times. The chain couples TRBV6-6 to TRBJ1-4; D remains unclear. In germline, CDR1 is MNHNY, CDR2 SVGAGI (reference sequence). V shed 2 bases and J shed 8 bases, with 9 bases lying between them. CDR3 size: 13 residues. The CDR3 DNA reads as TGTGCCAGCAGTTACCGAGGGCAGGAAAAACTGTTTTTT. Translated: CASSYRGQEKLFF.

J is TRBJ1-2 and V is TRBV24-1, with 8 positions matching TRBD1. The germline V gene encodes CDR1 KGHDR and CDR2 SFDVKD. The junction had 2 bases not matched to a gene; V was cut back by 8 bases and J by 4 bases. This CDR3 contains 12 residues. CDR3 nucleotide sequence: TGTGCCACCAAAGACAGGGGCTATGGCTACACCTTC. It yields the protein CATKDRGYGYTF.